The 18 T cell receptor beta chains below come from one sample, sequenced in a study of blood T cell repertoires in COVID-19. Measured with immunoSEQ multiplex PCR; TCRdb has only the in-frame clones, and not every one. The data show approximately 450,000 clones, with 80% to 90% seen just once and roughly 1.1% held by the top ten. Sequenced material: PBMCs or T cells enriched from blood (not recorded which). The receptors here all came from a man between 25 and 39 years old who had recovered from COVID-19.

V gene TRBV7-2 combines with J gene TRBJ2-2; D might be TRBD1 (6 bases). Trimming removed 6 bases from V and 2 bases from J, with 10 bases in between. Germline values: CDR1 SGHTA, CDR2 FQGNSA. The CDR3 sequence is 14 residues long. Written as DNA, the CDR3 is TGTGCCAGCAGAACGGGACAAAACACCGGGGAGCTGTTTTTT. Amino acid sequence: CASRTGQNTGELFF.

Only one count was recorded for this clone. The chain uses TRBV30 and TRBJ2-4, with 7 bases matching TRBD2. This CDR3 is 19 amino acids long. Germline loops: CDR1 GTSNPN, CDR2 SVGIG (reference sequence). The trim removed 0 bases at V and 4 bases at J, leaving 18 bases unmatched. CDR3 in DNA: TGTGCCTGGAGTGTAAGGTCATGGTACGGGAGGCGTCCAAAAAACATTCAGTACTTC. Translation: CAWSVRSWYGRRPKNIQYF.

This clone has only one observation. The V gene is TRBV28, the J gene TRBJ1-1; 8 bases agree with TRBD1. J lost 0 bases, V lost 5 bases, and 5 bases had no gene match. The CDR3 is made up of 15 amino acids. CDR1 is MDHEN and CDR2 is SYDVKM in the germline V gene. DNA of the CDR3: TGTGCCAGCAGTGCTCAGGGGGCAGTGAACACTGAAGCTTTCTTT. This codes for CASSAQGAVNTEAFF.

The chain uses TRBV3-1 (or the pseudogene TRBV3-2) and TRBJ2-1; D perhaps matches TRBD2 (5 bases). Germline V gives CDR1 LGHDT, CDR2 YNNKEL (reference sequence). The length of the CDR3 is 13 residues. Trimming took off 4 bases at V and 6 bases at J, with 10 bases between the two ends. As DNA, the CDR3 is TGTGCCAGCAGCCCCCAAGGGAGCAATGAGCAGTTCTTC. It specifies CASSPQGSNEQFF.

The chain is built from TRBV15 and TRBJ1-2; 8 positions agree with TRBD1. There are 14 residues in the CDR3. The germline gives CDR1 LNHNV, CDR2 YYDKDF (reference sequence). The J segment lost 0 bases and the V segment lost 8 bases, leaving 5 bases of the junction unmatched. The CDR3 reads CATRTGGPNYGYTF. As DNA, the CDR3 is TGTGCCACCCGTACAGGGGGACCTAACTATGGCTACACCTTC.

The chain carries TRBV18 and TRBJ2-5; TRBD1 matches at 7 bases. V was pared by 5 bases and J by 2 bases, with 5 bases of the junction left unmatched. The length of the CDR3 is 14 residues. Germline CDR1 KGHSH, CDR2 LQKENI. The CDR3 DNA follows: TGTGCCAGCTCAACTACGGACAGGCAAGAGACCCAGTACTTC. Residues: CASSTTDRQETQYF.

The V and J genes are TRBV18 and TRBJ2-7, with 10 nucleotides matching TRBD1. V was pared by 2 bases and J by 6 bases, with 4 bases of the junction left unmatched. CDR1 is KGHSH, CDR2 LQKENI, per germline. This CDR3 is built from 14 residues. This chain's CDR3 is CASSPATGGVEQYF. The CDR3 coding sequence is TGTGCCAGCTCACCAGCGACAGGGGGCGTCGAGCAGTACTTC.

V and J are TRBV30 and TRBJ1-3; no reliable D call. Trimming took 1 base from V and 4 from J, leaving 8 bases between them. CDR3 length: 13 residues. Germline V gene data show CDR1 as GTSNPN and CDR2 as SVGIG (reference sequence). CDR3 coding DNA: TGTGCCTGGAGTGGGGCAGCCGGAAACACCATATATTTT. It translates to CAWSGAAGNTIYF.

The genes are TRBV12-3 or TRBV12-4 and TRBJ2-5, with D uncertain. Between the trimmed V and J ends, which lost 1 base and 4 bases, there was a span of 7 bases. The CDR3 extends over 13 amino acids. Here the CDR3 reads CASSLDTIETQYF. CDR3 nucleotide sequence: TGTGCCAGCAGTTTAGACACAATAGAGACCCAGTACTTC.

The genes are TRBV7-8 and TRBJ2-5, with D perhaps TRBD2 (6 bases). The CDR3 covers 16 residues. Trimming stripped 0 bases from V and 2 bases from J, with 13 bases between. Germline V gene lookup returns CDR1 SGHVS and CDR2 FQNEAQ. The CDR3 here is CASSLAARGIQETQYF. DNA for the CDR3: TGTGCCAGCAGCTTAGCCGCCCGGGGGATTCAAGAGACCCAGTACTTC.

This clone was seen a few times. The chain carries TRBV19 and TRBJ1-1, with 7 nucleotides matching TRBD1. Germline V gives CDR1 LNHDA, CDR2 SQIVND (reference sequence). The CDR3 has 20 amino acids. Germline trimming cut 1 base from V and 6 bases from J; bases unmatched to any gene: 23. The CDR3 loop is CASSIALLRTGREYLPEAFF. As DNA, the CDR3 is TGTGCCAGTAGTATAGCCCTTTTAAGGACAGGACGGGAATATTTGCCTGAAGCTTTCTTT.

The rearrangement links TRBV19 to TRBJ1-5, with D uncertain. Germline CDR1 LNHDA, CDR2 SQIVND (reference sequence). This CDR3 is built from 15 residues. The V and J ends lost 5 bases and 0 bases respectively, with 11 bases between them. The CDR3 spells CASSGGSNSNQPQHF. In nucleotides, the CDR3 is TGTGCCAGTAGTGGCGGATCTAATAGCAATCAGCCCCAGCATTTT.

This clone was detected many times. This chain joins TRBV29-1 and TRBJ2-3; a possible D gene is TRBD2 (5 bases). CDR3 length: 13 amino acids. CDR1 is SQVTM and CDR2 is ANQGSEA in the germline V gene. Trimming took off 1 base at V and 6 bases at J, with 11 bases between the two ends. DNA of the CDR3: TGCAGCGTTGAAGTACTAGTTGGTGATACGCAGTATTTT. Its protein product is CSVEVLVGDTQYF.

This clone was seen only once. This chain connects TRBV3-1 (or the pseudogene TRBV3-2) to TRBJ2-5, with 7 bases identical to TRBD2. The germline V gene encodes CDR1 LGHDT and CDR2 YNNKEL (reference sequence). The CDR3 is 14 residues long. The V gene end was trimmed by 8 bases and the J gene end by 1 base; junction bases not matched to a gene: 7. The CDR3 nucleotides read TGTGCCAGCGGACGGACTAGTCTCCAAGAGACCCAGTACTTC. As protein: CASGRTSLQETQYF.

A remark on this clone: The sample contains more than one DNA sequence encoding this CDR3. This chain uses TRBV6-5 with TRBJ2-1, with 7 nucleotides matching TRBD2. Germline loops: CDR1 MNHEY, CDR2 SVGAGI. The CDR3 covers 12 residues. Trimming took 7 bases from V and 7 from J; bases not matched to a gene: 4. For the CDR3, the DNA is TGTGCCAGCACCCCCGGGGGGAATGAGCAGTTCTTC. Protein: CASTPGGNEQFF.

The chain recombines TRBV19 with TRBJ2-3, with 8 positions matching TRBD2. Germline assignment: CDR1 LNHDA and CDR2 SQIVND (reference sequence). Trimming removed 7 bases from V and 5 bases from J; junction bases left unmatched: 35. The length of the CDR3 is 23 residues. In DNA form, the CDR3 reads TGTGCCAGTACCTCCGGGGGACTCCAGCAGCGGGAGCCTTATAATAGGCGGGGAGATACGCAGTATTTT. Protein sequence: CASTSGGLQQREPYNRRGDTQYF.

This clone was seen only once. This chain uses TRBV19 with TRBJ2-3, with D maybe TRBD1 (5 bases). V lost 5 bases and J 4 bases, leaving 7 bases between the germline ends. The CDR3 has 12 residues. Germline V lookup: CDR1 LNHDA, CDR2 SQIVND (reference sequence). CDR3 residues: CASSPGSDTQYF. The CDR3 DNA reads TGTGCCAGTAGTCCAGGGTCAGATACGCAGTATTTT. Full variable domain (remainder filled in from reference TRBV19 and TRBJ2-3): DGGITQSPKYLFRKEGQNVTLSCEQNLNHDAMYWYRQDPGQGLRLIYYSQIVNDFQKGDIAEGYSVSREKKESFPLTVTSAQKNPTAFYLCASSPGSDTQYFGPGTRLTVL.

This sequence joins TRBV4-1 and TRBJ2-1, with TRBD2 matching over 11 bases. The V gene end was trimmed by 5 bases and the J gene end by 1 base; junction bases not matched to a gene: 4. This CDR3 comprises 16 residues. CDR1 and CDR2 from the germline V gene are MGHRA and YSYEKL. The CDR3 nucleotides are TGCGCCAGCAGCTTGCGACTAGCGGGATCCTACAATGAGCAGTTCTTC. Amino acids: CASSLRLAGSYNEQFF.